Detailed here is one T cell receptor (beta chain). This entry comes from a study of neoadjuvant anti-PD-1 for oral cavity cancer. The sample's time point: after neoadjuvant nivolumab, at surgical resection. TCRdb's copy holds only in-frame clones and misses some; the assay was immunoSEQ multiplex PCR. The table lists about 9,900 clones, roughly 64% of them singletons, with around 4% in the top ten. CDR3 size: 15 residues. The trim removed 5 bases at V and 1 base at J, leaving 8 bases unmatched. The germline gives CDR1 SEHNR, CDR2 FQNEAQ (reference sequence). This specimen consisted of PBMCs, obtained after nivolumab (anti-PD-1) treatment. The J gene is TRBJ2-7, the V gene TRBV7-9; 7 positions agree with TRBD1. The receptor was derived from a person aged 35-79 years with oral cavity squamous cell carcinoma. CDR3 nucleotides: TGTGCCAGCAGCAACTACAGGGGTCCTTCCTACGAGCAGTACTTC. This gives the protein CASSNYRGPSYEQYF. The variable domain in full, completed from reference TRBV7-9 and TRBJ2-7, reads DTGVSQNPRHKITKRGQNVTFRCDPISEHNRLYWYRQTLGQGPEFLTYFQNEAQLEKSRLLSDRFSAERPKGSFSTLEIQRTEQGDSAMYLCASSNYRGPSYEQYFGPGTRLTVT.